A single sample gave rise to the 13 T cell receptor beta chains below, sequenced in a study of shared clonotypes between healthy human individuals. Clones were read by immunoSEQ multiplex PCR, and TCRdb kept only the in-frame ones, dropping some. The repertoire holds about 1,500,000 clones, with around 97% as singletons. What was sequenced was naive CD4+ T cells sorted from blood. Regarding subset: CD45RA+ positively selected. These receptors were taken from a man between 25 and 39 years old in good health.

V is TRBV30 and J is TRBJ1-2, with D hard to call. Trimming left V 0 bases short and J 8 bases short, with 13 bases between. CDR3 length: 13 residues. Germline V gene data show CDR1 as GTSNPN and CDR2 as SVGIG (reference sequence). The CDR3 DNA reads TGTGCCTGGAGTGTGGGAGTTGGGCTCGGCTACACCTTC. The encoded protein is CAWSVGVGLGYTF.

The rearrangement uses TRBV2 and TRBJ1-2; no clear D. This CDR3 is 12 amino acids long. Germline values: CDR1 SNHLY, CDR2 FYNNEI. Between the trimmed V and J ends, which lost 3 bases and 5 bases, there was a span of 7 bases. The CDR3 spells CASSENQYGYTF. In nucleotides, the CDR3 is TGTGCCAGCAGTGAGAATCAGTATGGCTACACCTTC.

This chain joins TRBV7-2 and TRBJ2-7; either TRBD1 or TRBD2 may fit D (5 bases each). Germline CDR1 reads SGHTA; CDR2 reads FQGNSA. The ends were cut back, 6 bases at V and 4 bases at J, with 16 bases in the middle. This CDR3 contains 14 residues. CDR3 residues: CASRSPGPPYEQYF. CDR3 DNA: TGTGCCAGCAGATCTCCGGGACCGCCTTACGAGCAGTACTTC.

The chain links TRBV10-3 to TRBJ1-5, with 8 bases aligning to TRBD1. This CDR3 has 16 residues. CDR1 and CDR2 from the germline V gene are ENHRY and SYGVKD. Trimming took 5 bases from V and 6 from J; bases not matched to a gene: 12. CDR3 amino acids: CAISKEPGGAGQPQHF. The DNA of the CDR3 is TGTGCCATCAGTAAAGAACCAGGGGGCGCTGGTCAGCCCCAGCATTTT.

J is TRBJ1-4 and V is TRBV9; D gene uncertain. Trimming shortened V by 0 bases and J by 5 bases, and 8 bases separated the two germline ends. CDR1 and CDR2 (germline): SGDLS, YYNGEE. The length of the CDR3 is 14 residues. CDR3 in DNA: TGTGCCAGCAGCGTAGGGCAAAGCAATGAAAAACTGTTTTTT. Protein: CASSVGQSNEKLFF.

A single count supports this clone. The chain couples TRBV7-2 to TRBJ2-5; the match to TRBD1 covers 9 bases. Looked up from germline, CDR1 is SGHTA and CDR2 is FQGNSA. The V gene end was trimmed by 6 bases and the J gene end by 2 bases; junction bases not matched to a gene: 10. This CDR3 has 16 residues. The CDR3 spells CASSPRTGVGQETQYF. CDR3 DNA: TGTGCCAGCAGTCCCCGGACAGGGGTCGGACAAGAGACCCAGTACTTC.

The CDR3 loop is CASSYGRVETQYF. The CDR3 bases are TGTGCCAGCAGTTACGGCAGGGTGGAGACCCAGTACTTC. The chain employs TRBV6-5 and TRBJ2-5; the D gene is possibly TRBD1 (5 bases). Trimming pared 2 bases from V and 5 bases from J, leaving 9 bases between. The CDR3 sequence is 13 residues long. Per germline, CDR1 MNHEY and CDR2 SVGAGI.

The V and J genes are TRBV30 and TRBJ2-5; D not resolved. This CDR3 spans 12 amino acids. Germline V gene sequence: CDR1 GTSNPN, CDR2 SVGIG (reference sequence). The V end was cut by 8 bases, the J end by 5 bases, with 15 bases between. This chain's CDR3 is CAMTPVGETQYF. CDR3 sequence (DNA): TGTGCCATGACCCCCGTGGGGGAGACCCAGTACTTC. Combining the CDR3 with reference TRBV30 and TRBJ2-5 gives the whole variable domain SQTIHQWPATLVQPVGSPLSLECTVEGTSNPNLYWYRQAAGRGLQLLFYSVGIGQISSEVPQNLSASRPQDRQFILSSKKLLLSDSGFYLCAMTPVGETQYFGPGTRLLVL.

V and J are TRBV11-2 and TRBJ2-7; the match to TRBD2 covers 8 bases. CDR3 length: 15 residues. The germline gives CDR1 SGHAT, CDR2 FQNNGV. V lost 1 base and J lost 3; bases outside the gene matches: 5. CDR3 DNA: TGTGCCAGCAGCTTAGGGAGCGGGAGAGGCTACGAGCAGTACTTC. Its translation: CASSLGSGRGYEQYF.

The chain carries TRBV19 and TRBJ1-2; no reliable D call. V dropped 7 bases and J dropped 1 base, with 10 bases sitting between them. The CDR3 has 13 residues. Germline assignment: CDR1 LNHDA and CDR2 SQIVND (reference sequence). The CDR3: CASINGNNYGYTF. CDR3 bases: TGTGCCAGTATTAACGGGAATAACTATGGCTACACCTTC.

This sequence joins TRBV5-6 and TRBJ2-3, with 8 bases that match TRBD1. The CDR3 contains 16 residues. V lost 4 bases and J lost 6; bases outside the gene matches: 13. The germline V gene has CDR1 SGHDT and CDR2 YYEEEE. CDR3 nucleotides: TGTGCCAGCAGCCCTGCCGGGACAGGAATTTCGGATACGCAGTATTTT. Protein sequence: CASSPAGTGISDTQYF.

The chain joins TRBV11-2 to TRBJ2-1; 11 nucleotides align to TRBD2. Germline CDR1 reads SGHAT; CDR2 reads FQNNGV. CDR3 length equals 17 residues. Trimming removed 4 bases from V and 9 bases from J; junction bases left unmatched: 14. CDR3: CASSSPGSLAGGSEQFF. As DNA, the CDR3 is TGTGCCAGCAGCTCGCCGGGTAGTCTAGCGGGAGGTTCTGAGCAGTTCTTC.

The chain carries TRBV18 and TRBJ1-1; TRBD1 agrees at 10 bases. With V trimmed by 2 bases and J by 11 bases, 5 bases remained unmatched. CDR3 length: 13 amino acids. Germline CDR1 reads KGHSH; CDR2 reads LQKENI. CDR3 nucleotide sequence: TGTGCCAGCTCACCAGGGACAGGGGATTACGCTTTCTTT. The encoded protein is CASSPGTGDYAFF.